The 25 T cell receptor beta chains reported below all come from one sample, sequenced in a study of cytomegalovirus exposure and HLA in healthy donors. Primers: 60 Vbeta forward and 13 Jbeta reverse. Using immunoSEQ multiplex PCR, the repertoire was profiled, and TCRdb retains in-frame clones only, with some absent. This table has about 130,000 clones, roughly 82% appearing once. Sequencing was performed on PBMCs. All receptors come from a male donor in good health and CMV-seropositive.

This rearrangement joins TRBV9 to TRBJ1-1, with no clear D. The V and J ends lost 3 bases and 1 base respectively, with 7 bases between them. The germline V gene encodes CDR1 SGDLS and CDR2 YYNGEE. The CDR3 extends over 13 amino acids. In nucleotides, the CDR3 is TGTGCCAGCAGCGAGCAGGAGAACACTGAAGCTTTCTTT. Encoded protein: CASSEQENTEAFF.

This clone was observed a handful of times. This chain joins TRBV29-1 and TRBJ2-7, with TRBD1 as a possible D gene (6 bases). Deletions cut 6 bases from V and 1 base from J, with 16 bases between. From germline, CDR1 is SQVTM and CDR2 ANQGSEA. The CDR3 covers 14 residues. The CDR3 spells CSVLSRGSSYEQYF. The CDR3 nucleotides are TGCAGCGTACTCTCCAGGGGCTCTTCCTACGAGCAGTACTTC.

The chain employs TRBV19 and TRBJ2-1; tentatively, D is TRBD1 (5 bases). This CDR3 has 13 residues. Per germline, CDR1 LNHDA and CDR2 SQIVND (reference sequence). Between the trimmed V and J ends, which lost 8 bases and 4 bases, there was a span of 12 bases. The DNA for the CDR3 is TGTGCCAGTGTGAATAGGGGTTACAATGAGCAGTTCTTC. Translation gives CASVNRGYNEQFF.

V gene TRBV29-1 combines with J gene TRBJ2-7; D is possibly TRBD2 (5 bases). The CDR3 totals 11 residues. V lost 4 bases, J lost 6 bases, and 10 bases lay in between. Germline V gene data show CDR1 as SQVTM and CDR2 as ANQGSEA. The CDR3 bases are TGCAGCGTTGGGGGAGTTAGCGAGCAGTACTTC. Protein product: CSVGGVSEQYF.

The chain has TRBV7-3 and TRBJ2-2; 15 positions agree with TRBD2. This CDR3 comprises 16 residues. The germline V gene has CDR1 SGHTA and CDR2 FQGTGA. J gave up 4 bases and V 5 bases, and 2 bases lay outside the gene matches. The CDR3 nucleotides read TGTGCCAGCAGCACGGGACTAGCGGGAGGCACCGGGGAGCTGTTTTTT. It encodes CASSTGLAGGTGELFF.

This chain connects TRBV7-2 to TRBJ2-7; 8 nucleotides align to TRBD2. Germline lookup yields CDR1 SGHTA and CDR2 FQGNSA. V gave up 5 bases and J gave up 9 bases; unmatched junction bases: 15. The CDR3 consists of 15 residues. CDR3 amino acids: CASSPLVSGAAWQYF. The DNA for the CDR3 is TGTGCCAGCAGCCCGTTGGTTAGCGGGGCAGCTTGGCAGTACTTC.

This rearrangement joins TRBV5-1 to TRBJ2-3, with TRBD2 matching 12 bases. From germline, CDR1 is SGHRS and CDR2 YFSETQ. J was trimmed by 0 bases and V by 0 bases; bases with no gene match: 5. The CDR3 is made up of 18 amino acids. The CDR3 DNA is TGCGCCAGCAGCTTGGGGGGACTAGCGGGCTCTAGCACAGATACGCAGTATTTT. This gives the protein CASSLGGLAGSSTDTQYF.

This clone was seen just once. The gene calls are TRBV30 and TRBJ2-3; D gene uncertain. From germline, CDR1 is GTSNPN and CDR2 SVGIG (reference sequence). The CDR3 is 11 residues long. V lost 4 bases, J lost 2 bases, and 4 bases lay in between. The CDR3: CAWTLTDTQYF. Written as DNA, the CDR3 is TGTGCCTGGACCCTCACAGATACGCAGTATTTT.

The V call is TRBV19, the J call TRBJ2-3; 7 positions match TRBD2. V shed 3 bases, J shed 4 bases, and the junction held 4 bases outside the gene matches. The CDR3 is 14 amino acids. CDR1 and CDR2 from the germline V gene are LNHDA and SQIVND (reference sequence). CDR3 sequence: CASSMGGDSDTQYF. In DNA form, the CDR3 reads TGTGCCAGTAGTATGGGAGGGGATTCAGATACGCAGTATTTT.

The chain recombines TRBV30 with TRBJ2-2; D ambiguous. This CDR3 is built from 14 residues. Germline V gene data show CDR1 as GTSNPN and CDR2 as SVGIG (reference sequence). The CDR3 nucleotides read TGTGCACGCTCGTACCTACTTTACACCGGGGAGCTGTTTTTT. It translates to CARSYLLYTGELFF. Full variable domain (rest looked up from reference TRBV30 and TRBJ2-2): SQTIHQWPATLVQPVGSPLSLECTVEGTSNPNLYWYRQAAGRGLQLLFYSVGIGQISSEVPQNLSASRPQDRQFILSSKKLLLSDSGFYLCARSYLLYTGELFFGEGSRLTVL.

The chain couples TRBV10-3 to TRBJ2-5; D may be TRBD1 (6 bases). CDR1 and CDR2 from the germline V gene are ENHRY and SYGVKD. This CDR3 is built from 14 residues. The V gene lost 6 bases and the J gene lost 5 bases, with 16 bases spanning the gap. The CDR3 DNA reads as TGTGCCATCAGCCCAGGGGCCGGGCCGGAGACCCAGTACTTC. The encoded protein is CAISPGAGPETQYF.

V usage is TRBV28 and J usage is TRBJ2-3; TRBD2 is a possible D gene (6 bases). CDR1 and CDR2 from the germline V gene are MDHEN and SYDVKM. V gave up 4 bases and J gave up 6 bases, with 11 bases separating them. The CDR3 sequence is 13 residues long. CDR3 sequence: CASSSILADTQYF. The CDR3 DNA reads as TGTGCCAGCAGTTCCATACTAGCTGATACGCAGTATTTT.

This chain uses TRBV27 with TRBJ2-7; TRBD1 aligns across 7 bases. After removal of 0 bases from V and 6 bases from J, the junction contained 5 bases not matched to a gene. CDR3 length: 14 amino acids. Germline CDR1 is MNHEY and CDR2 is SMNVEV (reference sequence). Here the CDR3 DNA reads TGTGCCAGCAGTTTATCGCGACAGGGTTTCGAGCAGTACTTC. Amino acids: CASSLSRQGFEQYF.

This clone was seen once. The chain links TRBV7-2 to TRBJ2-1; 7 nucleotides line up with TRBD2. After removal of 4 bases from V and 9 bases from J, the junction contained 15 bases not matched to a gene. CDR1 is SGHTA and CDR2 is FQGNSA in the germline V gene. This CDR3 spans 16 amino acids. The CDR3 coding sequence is TGTGCCAGCAGCTCTAGTTTTCGAGGGAGGGCCAGTGAGCAGTTCTTC. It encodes CASSSSFRGRASEQFF.

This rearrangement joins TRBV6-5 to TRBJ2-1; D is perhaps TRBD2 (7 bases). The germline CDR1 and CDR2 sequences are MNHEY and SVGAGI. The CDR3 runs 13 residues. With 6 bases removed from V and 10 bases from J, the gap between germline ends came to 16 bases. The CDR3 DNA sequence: TGTGCCAGCAGAGTCCAAAGGGGGGGCGAGCAGTTCTTC. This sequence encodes CASRVQRGGEQFF.

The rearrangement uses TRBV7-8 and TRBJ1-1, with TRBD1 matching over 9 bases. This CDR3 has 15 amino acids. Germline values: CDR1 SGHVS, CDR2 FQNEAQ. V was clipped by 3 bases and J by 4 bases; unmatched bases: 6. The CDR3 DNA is TGTGCCAGCAGCTTCAGGACAGGGGCTGGCACTGAAGCTTTCTTT. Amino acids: CASSFRTGAGTEAFF.

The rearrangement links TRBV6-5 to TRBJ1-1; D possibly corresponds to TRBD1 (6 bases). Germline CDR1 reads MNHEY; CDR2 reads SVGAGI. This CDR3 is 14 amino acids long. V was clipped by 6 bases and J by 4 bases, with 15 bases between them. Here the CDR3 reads CASSLQGSGTEAFF. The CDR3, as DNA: TGTGCCAGCAGCCTTCAGGGGTCGGGCACTGAAGCTTTCTTT.

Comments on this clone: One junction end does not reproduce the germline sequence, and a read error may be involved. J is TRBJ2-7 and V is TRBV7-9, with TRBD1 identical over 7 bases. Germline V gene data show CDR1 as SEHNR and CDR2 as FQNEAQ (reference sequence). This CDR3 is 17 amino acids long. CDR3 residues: CSSSLGDYWDSSYEQYF. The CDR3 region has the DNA TGTTCCAGCAGCTTGGGCGATTATTGGGACAGCTCGTACGAGCAGTACTTC.

For the CDR3, the DNA is TGTGCCAGCAGCTGGGCACAGACTAGGTCGCAGTTCTTC. Amino acids: CASSWAQTRSQFF. The chain combines TRBV7-2 with TRBJ2-1, with D possibly being TRBD2 (6 bases). This CDR3 is 13 amino acids long. Trimming removed 4 bases from V and 12 bases from J, with 16 bases in between. Germline values: CDR1 SGHTA, CDR2 FQGNSA. The whole variable domain, remainder taken from reference TRBV7-2 and TRBJ2-1, is GAGVSQSPSNKVTEKGKDVELRCDPISGHTALYWYRQSLGQGLEFLIYFQGNSAPDKSGLPSDRFSAERTGGSVSTLTIQRTQQEDSAVYLCASSWAQTRSQFFGPGTRLTVL.

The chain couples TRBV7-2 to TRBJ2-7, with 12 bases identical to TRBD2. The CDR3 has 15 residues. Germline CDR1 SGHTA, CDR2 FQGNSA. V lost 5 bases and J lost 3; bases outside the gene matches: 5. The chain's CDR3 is CASSPRLAGVYEQYF. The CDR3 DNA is TGTGCCAGCAGCCCCAGACTAGCGGGAGTCTACGAGCAGTACTTC.

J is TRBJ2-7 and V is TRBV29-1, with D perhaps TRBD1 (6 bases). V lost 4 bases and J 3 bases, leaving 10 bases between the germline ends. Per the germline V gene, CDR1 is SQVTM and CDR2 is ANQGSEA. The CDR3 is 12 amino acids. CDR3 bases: TGCAGCGTTGTCCAAGGGGGCTACGAGCAGTACTTC. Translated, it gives CSVVQGGYEQYF.

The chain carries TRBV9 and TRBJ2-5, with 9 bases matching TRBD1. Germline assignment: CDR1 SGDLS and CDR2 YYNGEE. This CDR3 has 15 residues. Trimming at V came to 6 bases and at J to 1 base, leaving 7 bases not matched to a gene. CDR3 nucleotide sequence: TGTGCCAGCATTAAGCCGGGACAGGGCCAAGAGACCCAGTACTTC. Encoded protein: CASIKPGQGQETQYF.

CDR3 in DNA: TGTGCCAGCAGCTTGGGACTAGCGGGATCCTACGAGCAGTACTTC. Translating it yields CASSLGLAGSYEQYF. The genes are TRBV5-4 and TRBJ2-7; 11 nucleotides match TRBD2. The CDR3 is made up of 15 amino acids. Germline CDR1 is SGHNT and CDR2 is YYREEE (reference sequence). V was clipped by 0 bases and J by 1 base; unmatched bases: 0.

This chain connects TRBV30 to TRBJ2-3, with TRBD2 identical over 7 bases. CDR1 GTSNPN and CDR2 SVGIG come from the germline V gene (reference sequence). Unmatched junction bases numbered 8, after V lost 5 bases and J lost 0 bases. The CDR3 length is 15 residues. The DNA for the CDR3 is TGTGCCTGGCAGGGAGGGGTAGCCAGCACAGATACGCAGTATTTT. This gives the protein CAWQGGVASTDTQYF. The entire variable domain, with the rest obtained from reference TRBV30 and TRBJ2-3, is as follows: SQTIHQWPATLVQPVGSPLSLECTVEGTSNPNLYWYRQAAGRGLQLLFYSVGIGQISSEVPQNLSASRPQDRQFILSSKKLLLSDSGFYLCAWQGGVASTDTQYFGPGTRLTVL.

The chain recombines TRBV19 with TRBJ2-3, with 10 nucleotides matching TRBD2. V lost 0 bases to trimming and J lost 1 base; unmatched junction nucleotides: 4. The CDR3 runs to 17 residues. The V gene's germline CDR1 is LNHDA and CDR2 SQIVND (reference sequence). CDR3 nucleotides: TGTGCCAGTAGTATAGACCTAGCGGGAGCCGGCACAGATACGCAGTATTTT. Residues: CASSIDLAGAGTDTQYF.